This T cell receptor beta chain emerged from a study of T cells in Graves' hyperthyroidism and ophthalmopathy. The sample holds many counts of this clonotype. For the diagnoses, clinical symptoms, serum thyroxine and TRAb, thyroid ultrasound and orbital computed tomography were used. RNA transcripts were the template for amplifying TCR beta CDR3 regions. HTBI primers were employed in a first-round RT-PCR of the TCR CDR3. TCRdb reprocessed the multiplex PCR reads with MiXCR, giving one entry per CDR3 protein. The sample includes about 500,000 distinct CDR3 sequences, more than 15% of them seen just once. CDR3 length: 10 amino acids. The germline V gene has CDR1 DFQATT and CDR2 SNEGSKA (reference sequence). The V gene lost 2 bases and the J gene lost 5 bases, with 4 bases spanning the gap.

The chain employs TRBV20-1 and TRBJ2-7; D gene unclear. Sequencing was performed on blood. This receptor was obtained from a woman between 18 and 30 years old with Graves' ophthalmopathy. CDR3 coding DNA: TGCAGTGCTAGATCACACGAGCAGTACTTC. Protein: CSARSHEQYF.